This entry describes one T cell receptor (beta chain). The sample comes from a study of blood T cell repertoires in COVID-19. TCRdb's table, derived via immunoSEQ multiplex PCR, lists solely in-frame clones and lacks some. The sample contains approximately 290,000 clones, roughly 90% of which appear only once. Per germline, CDR1 SQVTM and CDR2 ANQGSEA. The CDR3 covers 16 residues. Deletions cut 3 bases from V and 0 bases from J, with 15 bases between. This receptor was obtained from a man aged 18-30 years with active or convalescent COVID-19. The specimen sequenced was peripheral blood. This chain connects TRBV29-1 to TRBJ2-1, with TRBD2 as a possible D gene (5 bases). The CDR3 loop is CSVEGSDFGSYNEQFF. CDR3 bases: TGCAGCGTTGAGGGGAGTGATTTTGGCTCCTACAATGAGCAGTTCTTC.